This T cell receptor (beta chain) was observed in a study of T cells after yellow fever vaccination. Study-level information: Fractions with few cells were prepared using SMART-Seq v4 Ultra Low Input. Whole-study findings and limits: Researchers cautioned that FACS-sorted repertoires could harbor abundant clonotypes contaminating from the bulk population.

The V end lost 7 bases, the J end lost 5 bases, and 14 bases lay between the germline ends. This CDR3 has 12 amino acids. The germline V gene encodes CDR1 SQVTM and CDR2 ANQGSEA. A universal primer site and UMIs were added as TCR cDNA was made by 5'RACE template switching. TCRdb independently ran MiXCR on the 5' RACE reads; one entry per CDR3 protein. In the table there are 46,000 or so distinct CDR3 sequences, 5% to 8% of which are singletons. This clonotype was seen repeatedly, ten times or more. The source was PBMCs, either bulk or a sorted T-cell subset (CD4+, CD8+, memory, or dextramer-sorted; not recorded which), collected 45 days after the yellow fever booster vaccination. The chain recombines TRBV29-1 with TRBJ2-5; possibly TRBD1 or TRBD2 for D (5 bases each). The origin of this receptor is a man under 40 who received the YFV17D yellow fever vaccine. The CDR3, as DNA: TGCAGCGGGGGGTTCTCAGGGGAGACCCAGTACTTC. The encoded protein is CSGGFSGETQYF. The whole variable domain, remainder taken from reference TRBV29-1 and TRBJ2-5, is SAVISQKPSRDICQRGTSLTIQCQVDSQVTMMFWYRQQPGQSLTLIATANQGSEATYESGFVIDKFPISRPNLTFSTLTVSNMSPEDSSIYLCSGGFSGETQYFGPGTRLLVL.